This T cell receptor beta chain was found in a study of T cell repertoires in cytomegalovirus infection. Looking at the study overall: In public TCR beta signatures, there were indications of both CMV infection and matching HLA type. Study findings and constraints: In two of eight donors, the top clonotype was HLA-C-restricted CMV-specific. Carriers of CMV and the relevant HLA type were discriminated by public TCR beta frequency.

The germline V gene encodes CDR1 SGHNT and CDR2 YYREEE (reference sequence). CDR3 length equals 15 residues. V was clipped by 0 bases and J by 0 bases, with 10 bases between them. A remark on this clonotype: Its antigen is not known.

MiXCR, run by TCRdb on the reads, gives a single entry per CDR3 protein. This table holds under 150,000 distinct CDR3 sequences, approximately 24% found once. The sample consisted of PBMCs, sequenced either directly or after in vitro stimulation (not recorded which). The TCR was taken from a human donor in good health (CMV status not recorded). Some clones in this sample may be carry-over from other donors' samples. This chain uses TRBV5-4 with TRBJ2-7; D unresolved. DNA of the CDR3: TGTGCCAGCAGCTTGGAGCCTATATTCTCCTACGAGCAGTACTTC. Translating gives CASSLEPIFSYEQYF.